Below are 2 T cell receptor beta chains sequenced from a single sample in a study of read filtering for tumor transcriptome and immune sequencing. From approximately 400 ng of RNA, a library with molecular barcoded alpha/delta and beta/gamma adaptors was made. TCRdb used MiXCR to reprocess the reads, holding one entry per CDR3 protein. Of 120,000 or so distinct CDR3 sequences in the sample, roughly 13% were seen once. Sequenced: a population of CD138-negative cells sorted from bone marrow. The receptors derive from a donor at least 40 years old with multiple myeloma.

This clonotype was observed a few times. A clone one base away is much larger, so this may be a read error. This chain connects TRBV2 to TRBJ2-1; no reliable D call. CDR3 length: 12 amino acids. Germline values: CDR1 SNHLY, CDR2 FYNNEI. The CDR3 DNA follows: TGTGCCAGCAGTGTAGATGCCAATGAGCCGTTCTTC. Translated, it gives CASSVDANEPFF.

This clonotype occurred a few times. The V gene is TRBV30, the J gene TRBJ2-7, with D possibly TRBD1 on 6 matching bases. CDR1 GTSNPN and CDR2 SVGIG come from the germline V gene (reference sequence). The CDR3 contains 14 residues. V was shortened by 2 bases and J by 4 bases, with 15 bases between the two germline ends. The CDR3 DNA sequence: TGTGCCTGGAGTCTCAGGGGACCCCAATACGAGCAGTACTTC. This codes for CAWSLRGPQYEQYF.